The entry below describes one T cell receptor (beta chain). This clone has a single count. Its antigen has not been determined. Base qualities are not provided; no much larger clone lies one nucleotide away. This sample is drawn from a study of blood T cell repertoires in COVID-19 (dated by TCRdb to 2020 to 2021). At the level of the whole study: Samples covering the acute and convalescent phases of COVID-19 were provided by collaborators in the United States, Italy and Spain. The material from the prospective study consisted of cDNA or gDNA derived from T cells, B-cell-depleted T cells, or PBMCs. Subjects who had been exposed to COVID-19, were actively infected with it, or had recovered from it provided the deeply sampled blood TCRbeta repertoires that made up the dataset. A freely available public database, intended as a resource for researchers studying the immune response to SARS-CoV-2, is where the repertoires were released. Samples came from the ongoing ImmuneRACE study (first 160 participants) plus 1,254 subjects from 6 global collaborators. Sample metadata almost always included a de-identified subject ID, COVID-19 status, age in years and sex. Where available, HLA class I and class II types were obtained from metadata supplied by the sample provider rather than from assay-based typing.

Points the paper makes about the study in general: How much clinical and demographic metadata was included differed by source and by participant, and the metadata was provided uncurated.

TCRbeta CDR3 regions were amplified from genomic DNA by means of the immunoSEQ Assay, a bias-controlled multiplex PCR. Per the original workflow: The number of nucleated cells in each sample was estimated from the amplification of reference gene primers within the assay. To quantify the absolute abundance of each unique TCRbeta CDR3 rearrangement, sequence reads were collapsed and filtered. For each sample, productive Simpson clonality was calculated as the square root of Simpson's diversity index across productive rearrangements. The immuneACCESS repertoire file appears here via TCRdb, limited to in-frame rearrangements. These files lack a portion of the clones; in checked studies, under half of the deficit traces to unresolved V genes, and the cause of the others is not known. That table is the source of V, J and clone size, and D and trimming were worked out from the DNA. Recorded for this sample are about 670,000 clones; 85% to 90% of them occurred a single time. The ten most abundant clones make up over 0.2% of the sample.

Each collaborating institution followed its own protocols to collect whole blood in K2EDTA tubes. For TCRbeta analysis, collaborators shipped samples as frozen whole blood, isolated PBMCs, or DNA extracted from either of those sample types. From its cysteine to its phenylalanine, the CDR3 spans 13 amino acids. Only the CDR3 region is kept as DNA, spanning 39 bases read in frame from base 1. Based on the germline V gene (reference sequence), the CDR1 and CDR2 sequences are SEHNR and FQNEAQ. V is shortened by 5 bases, J by 2 bases, and the region joining them spans 10 bases. The material sequenced was peripheral blood. The receptor was derived from a woman younger than 30 with acute or convalescent COVID-19. This sequence uses TRBV7-9 and TRBJ2-7; the D segment could be TRBD1, given 6 matching bases. The nucleotides read TGTGCCAGCAGCAATGGGGGCCCCTACGAGCAGTACTTC. This codes for CASSNGGPYEQYF.